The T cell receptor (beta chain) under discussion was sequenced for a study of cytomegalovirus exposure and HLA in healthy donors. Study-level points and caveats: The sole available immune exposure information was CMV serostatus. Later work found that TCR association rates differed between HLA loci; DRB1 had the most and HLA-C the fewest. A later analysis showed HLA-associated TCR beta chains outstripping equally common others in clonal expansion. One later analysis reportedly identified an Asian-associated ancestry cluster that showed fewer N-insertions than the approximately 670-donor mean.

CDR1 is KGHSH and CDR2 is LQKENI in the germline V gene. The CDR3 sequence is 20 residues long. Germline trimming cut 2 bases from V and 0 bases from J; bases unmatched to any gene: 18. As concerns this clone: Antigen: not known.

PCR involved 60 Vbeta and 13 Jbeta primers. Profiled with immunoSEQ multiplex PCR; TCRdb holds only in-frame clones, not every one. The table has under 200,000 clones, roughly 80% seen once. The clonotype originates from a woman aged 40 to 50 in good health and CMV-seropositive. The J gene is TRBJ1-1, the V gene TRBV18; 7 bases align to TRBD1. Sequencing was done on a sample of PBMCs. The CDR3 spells CASSPVRNRGRASMNTEAFF. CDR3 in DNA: TGTGCCAGCTCACCAGTCCGGAACAGGGGCCGAGCCTCTATGAACACTGAAGCTTTCTTT.